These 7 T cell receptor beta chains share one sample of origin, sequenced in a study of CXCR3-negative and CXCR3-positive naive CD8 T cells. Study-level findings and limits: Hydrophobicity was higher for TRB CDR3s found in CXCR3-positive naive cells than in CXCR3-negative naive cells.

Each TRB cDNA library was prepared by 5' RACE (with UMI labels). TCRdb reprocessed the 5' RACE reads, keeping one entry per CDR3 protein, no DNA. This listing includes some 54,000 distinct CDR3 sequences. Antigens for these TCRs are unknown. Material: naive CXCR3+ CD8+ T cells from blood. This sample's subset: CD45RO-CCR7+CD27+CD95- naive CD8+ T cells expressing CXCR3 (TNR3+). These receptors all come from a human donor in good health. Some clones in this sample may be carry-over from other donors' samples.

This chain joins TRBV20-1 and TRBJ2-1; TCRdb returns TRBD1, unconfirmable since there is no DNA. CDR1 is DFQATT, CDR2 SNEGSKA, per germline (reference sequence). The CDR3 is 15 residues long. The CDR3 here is CSAWGTGGSYNEQFF.

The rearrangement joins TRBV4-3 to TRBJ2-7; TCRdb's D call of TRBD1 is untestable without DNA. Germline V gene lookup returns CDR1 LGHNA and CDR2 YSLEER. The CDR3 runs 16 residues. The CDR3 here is CASSQDQVTGGYEQYF.

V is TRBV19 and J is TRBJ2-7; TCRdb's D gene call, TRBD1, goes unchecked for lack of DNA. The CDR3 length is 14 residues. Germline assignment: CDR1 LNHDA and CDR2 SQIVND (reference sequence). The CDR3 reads CATTQTGLSPEQYF.

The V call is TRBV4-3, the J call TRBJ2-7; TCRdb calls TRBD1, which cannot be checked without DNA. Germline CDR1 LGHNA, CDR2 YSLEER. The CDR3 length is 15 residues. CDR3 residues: CASSQDRQAAYEQYF.

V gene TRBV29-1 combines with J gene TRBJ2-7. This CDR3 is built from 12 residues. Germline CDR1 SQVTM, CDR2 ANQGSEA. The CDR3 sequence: CSVEDHADEQYF.

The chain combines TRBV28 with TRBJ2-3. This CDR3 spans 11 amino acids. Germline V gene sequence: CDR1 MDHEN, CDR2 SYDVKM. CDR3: CASARTDTQYF. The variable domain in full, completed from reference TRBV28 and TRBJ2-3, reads DVKVTQSSRYLVKRTGEKVFLECVQDMDHENMFWYRQDPGLGLRLIYFSYDVKMKEKGDIPEGYSVSREKKERFSLILESASTNQTSMYLCASARTDTQYFGPGTRLTVL.

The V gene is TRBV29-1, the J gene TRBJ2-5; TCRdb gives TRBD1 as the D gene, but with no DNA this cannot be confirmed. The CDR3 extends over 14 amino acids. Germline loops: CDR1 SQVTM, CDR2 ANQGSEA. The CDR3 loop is CSGAGQENQETQYF.